This T cell receptor (beta chain) derives from a study of shared clonotypes between healthy human individuals. Looked up from germline, CDR1 is MNHNS and CDR2 is SASEGT. The CDR3 runs to 14 residues. Trimming took 6 bases from V and 5 from J; bases not matched to a gene: 4. All participating donors were Caucasian adults from Nashville, Tennessee. TCRdb's copy holds only in-frame clones and misses some; the assay was immunoSEQ multiplex PCR. The repertoire holds a few million clones, with around nine tenths as singletons. The sequenced sample was naive CD4+ T cells sorted from blood. Noted subset: CD45RA+ positively selected. The sequence was obtained from a man aged 18-30 years in good health. This chain connects TRBV6-1 to TRBJ2-2, with 9 positions matching TRBD1. Here the CDR3 reads CASRRGQGTGELFF. The CDR3 DNA follows: TGTGCCAGCAGACGGGGACAGGGAACCGGGGAGCTGTTTTTT.